The 3 T cell receptor beta chains given below trace back to one sample, sequenced in a study of T-cell memory formation after mild COVID-19. TCRdb re-called the 5' RACE reads through MiXCR, storing one row per CDR3 protein. This sample has 110,000 to 150,000 distinct CDR3 sequences; around 14% occur once, and the top ten carry 28%. The sample consisted of PBMCs or a T cell subset sorted from them (not recorded which). These receptors all come from an adult woman who had mild COVID-19 (a few samples of this study predate the infection). Cell type and time point are not known.

This clonotype was observed a handful of times. The rearrangement links TRBV7-8 to TRBJ2-1; TRBD2 is a possible D gene (5 bases). The CDR3 sequence is 16 residues long. Trimming shortened V by 0 bases and J by 6 bases, and 15 bases separated the two germline ends. Germline assignment: CDR1 SGHVS and CDR2 FQNEAQ. DNA for the CDR3: TGTGCCAGCAGCTTAGCGTTTCTAGTTGAGGGCAATGAGCAGTTCTTC. As protein: CASSLAFLVEGNEQFF.

The genes are TRBV5-1 and TRBJ2-1; D may match TRBD1 or TRBD2 (5 bases each). The germline gives CDR1 SGHRS, CDR2 YFSETQ. The V end was cut by 6 bases, the J end by 5 bases, with 18 bases between. The CDR3 spans 15 residues. Written as DNA, the CDR3 is TGCGCCAGCACCCGCACGTTTAGGGGAGACAATGAGCAGTTCTTC. Its protein product is CASTRTFRGDNEQFF.

In regard to this clonotype: One end of the junction is discordant with germline, which a read error may explain. The V and J genes are TRBV12-3 or TRBV12-4 and TRBJ2-7; 12 positions match TRBD2. This CDR3 contains 14 residues. The CDR3 bases are TGTGACAGCAGTCCGGGACTAGCGGGTTACGAGCAGTACTTC. This sequence encodes CDSSPGLAGYEQYF.